Listed below are T cell receptor beta chains from one sample, sequenced in a study of CD8 T cells in ankylosing spondylitis. TCRdb re-called the 5' RACE reads through MiXCR, storing one row per CDR3 protein. The data contain about 200,000 distinct CDR3 sequences, around 13% of them singletons. Specimen: blood, either unsorted or a sorted T cell fraction (not recorded which). These receptors all come from a male donor with ankylosing spondylitis or in good health (not recorded which). CDR3s include the opening cysteine and the closing phenylalanine or tryptophan. A D gene is named only where the DNA matches it firmly. Expanded clones get a size class; other rows say once, few or many, or leave the size out.

CDR3 protein: CASSQEAGASGELFF
CDR3 DNA: TGTGCCAGCAGCCAAGAAGCGGGAGCGTCCGGGGAGCTGTTTTTT
V gene: TRBV4-2
clone size: few
D gene: TRBD2
J gene: TRBJ2-2

CDR3 protein: CSVVDGPDRTGELFF
CDR3 DNA: TGCAGCGTTGTGGACGGACCTGATCGCACCGGGGAGCTGTTTTTT
V gene: TRBV29-1
clone size: many
D gene: -
J gene: TRBJ2-2

CDR3 protein: CASSEEEGRETQYF
CDR3 DNA: TGTGCCAGCAGTGAAGAGGAGGGGCGCGAGACCCAGTACTTC
V gene: TRBV2
clone size: few
D gene: -
J gene: TRBJ2-5

CDR3 protein: CASSFGTGGYNEQFF
CDR3 DNA: TGTGCCAGCAGCTTCGGGACAGGGGGTTACAATGAGCAGTTCTTC
V gene: TRBV5-6
clone size: -
D gene: TRBD1
J gene: TRBJ2-1

CDR3 protein: CATSDSYGTSNEQFF
CDR3 DNA: TGTGCCACCAGTGATTCATACGGGACTAGCAATGAGCAGTTCTTC
V gene: TRBV24-1
clone size: once
D gene: TRBD2
J gene: TRBJ2-1

CDR3 protein: CAISEIEGSGETQYF
CDR3 DNA: TGTGCCATCAGTGAGATCGAGGGGAGTGGAGAGACCCAGTACTTC
V gene: TRBV10-3
clone size: few
D gene: -
J gene: TRBJ2-5

CDR3 protein: CASGTPRDNFSYEQYF
CDR3 DNA: TGTGCTAGTGGTACACCCCGGGACAACTTCTCCTACGAGCAGTACTTC
V gene: TRBV12-5
clone size: few
D gene: -
J gene: TRBJ2-7

CDR3 protein: CASSPTSGAYNEQFF
CDR3 DNA: TGTGCCAGCAGCCCTACTAGCGGAGCTTACAATGAGCAGTTCTTC
V gene: TRBV2
clone size: few
D gene: TRBD2
J gene: TRBJ2-1

CDR3 protein: CASSQARSTGELFF
CDR3 DNA: TGTGCCAGCAGCCAAGCTAGGTCTACCGGGGAGCTGTTTTTT
V gene: TRBV4-2
clone size: -
D gene: -
J gene: TRBJ2-2

CDR3 protein: CASSLRGQGTYEQYF
CDR3 DNA: TGTGCCAGCAGCCTTCGGGGGCAGGGCACCTACGAGCAGTACTTC
V gene: TRBV27
clone size: -
D gene: -
J gene: TRBJ2-7

CDR3 protein: CASSSRGRREWANEQFF
CDR3 DNA: TGTGCCAGCAGCTCACGAGGGCGGCGGGAGTGGGCCAATGAGCAGTTCTTC
V gene: TRBV7-8
clone size: many
D gene: TRBD2
J gene: TRBJ2-1

CDR3 protein: CASSGAWGPSIYGYTF
CDR3 DNA: TGTGCCAGCAGCGGTGCGTGGGGTCCATCGATCTATGGCTACACCTTC
V gene: TRBV12-3/TRBV12-4
clone size: -
D gene: -
J gene: TRBJ1-2

CDR3 protein: CASSLGPGNNEQFF
CDR3 DNA: TGTGCCAGCAGCTTAGGCCCGGGGAACAATGAGCAGTTCTTC
V gene: TRBV7-8
clone size: few
D gene: -
J gene: TRBJ2-1

CDR3 protein: CASSQGLGLGNQPQHF
CDR3 DNA: TGCGCCAGCAGCCAAGGGTTGGGGTTGGGAAATCAGCCCCAGCATTTT
V gene: TRBV4-1
clone size: many
D gene: -
J gene: TRBJ1-5

CDR3 protein: CASSSGQGRNSPLHF
CDR3 DNA: TGTGCCAGCAGCTCCGGACAGGGAAGAAATTCACCCCTCCACTTT
V gene: TRBV7-9
clone size: few
D gene: TRBD1
J gene: TRBJ1-6

CDR3 protein: CSARSYSGIDEQYF
CDR3 DNA: TGCAGTGCTAGATCCTATAGCGGGATCGACGAGCAGTACTTC
V gene: TRBV20-1
clone size: -
D gene: TRBD2
J gene: TRBJ2-7

CDR3 protein: CAWRGTNWEQYF
CDR3 DNA: TGTGCCTGGAGGGGTACGAACTGGGAGCAGTACTTC
V gene: TRBV30
clone size: few
D gene: -
J gene: TRBJ2-7

CDR3 protein: CSVERDGWPLTDTQYF
CDR3 DNA: TGCAGCGTTGAAAGGGACGGATGGCCTCTCACAGATACGCAGTATTTT
V gene: TRBV29-1
clone size: few
D gene: -
J gene: TRBJ2-3

CDR3 protein: CASSVGSGGSTDTQYF
CDR3 DNA: TGTGCCAGCAGCGTAGGGAGCGGGGGGTCCACAGATACGCAGTATTTT
V gene: TRBV9
clone size: -
D gene: TRBD2
J gene: TRBJ2-3

CDR3 protein: CASSRTGGYADTQYF
CDR3 DNA: TGTGCCAGCAGTAGGACAGGGGGCTATGCAGATACGCAGTATTTT
V gene: TRBV11-2
clone size: many
D gene: TRBD1
J gene: TRBJ2-3

CDR3 protein: CASGLKDRKFNEKLFF
CDR3 DNA: TGTGCCAGCGGGCTCAAGGACCGAAAGTTTAATGAAAAACTGTTTTTT
V gene: TRBV6-1
clone size: few
D gene: -
J gene: TRBJ1-4

CDR3 protein: CASTNDPETLEKLFF
CDR3 DNA: TGCGCCAGCACAAACGACCCCGAAACCCTTGAAAAACTGTTTTTT
V gene: TRBV5-1
clone size: -
D gene: -
J gene: TRBJ1-4

CDR3 protein: CASSSYPRGTYEQYF
CDR3 DNA: TGCGCCAGCAGCTCTTATCCTAGGGGAACCTACGAGCAGTACTTC
V gene: TRBV4-1
clone size: many
D gene: -
J gene: TRBJ2-7

CDR3 protein: CASSLQGGTGANVLTF
CDR3 DNA: TGTGCCAGCAGCTTACAGGGGGGAACTGGGGCCAACGTCCTGACTTTC
V gene: TRBV7-2
clone size: many
D gene: -
J gene: TRBJ2-6

CDR3 protein: CASSISREAGNTIYF
CDR3 DNA: TGTGCCAGTAGTATCTCCAGGGAGGCTGGAAACACCATATATTTT
V gene: TRBV19
clone size: -
D gene: -
J gene: TRBJ1-3

CDR3 protein: CASSFPGDGYTF
CDR3 DNA: TGCGCCAGCAGCTTCCCGGGGGACGGCTACACCTTC
V gene: TRBV5-1
clone size: few
D gene: -
J gene: TRBJ1-2

CDR3 protein: CASSLEAGAAFF
CDR3 DNA: TGTGCCAGCAGCTTAGAGGCAGGGGCGGCTTTCTTT
V gene: TRBV7-9
clone size: -
D gene: -
J gene: TRBJ1-1

CDR3 protein: CASSLSPGTGGYEQYF
CDR3 DNA: TGTGCCAGCAGCTTATCCCCCGGGACAGGGGGCTACGAGCAGTACTTC
V gene: TRBV7-9
clone size: -
D gene: TRBD1
J gene: TRBJ2-7

CDR3 protein: CASSQTGPQHF
CDR3 DNA: TGTGCCAGCAGCCAGACGGGGCCCCAGCATTTT
V gene: TRBV7-9
clone size: many
D gene: -
J gene: TRBJ1-5

CDR3 protein: CASSLRGGPLDEQFF
CDR3 DNA: TGTGCCAGCAGCTTACGGGGGGGGCCCTTGGATGAGCAGTTCTTC
V gene: TRBV13
clone size: few
D gene: TRBD2
J gene: TRBJ2-1

CDR3 protein: CASSPGDDTGELFF
CDR3 DNA: TGCGCCAGCAGCCCGGGGGATGATACCGGGGAGCTGTTTTTT
V gene: TRBV5-1
clone size: few
D gene: -
J gene: TRBJ2-2

CDR3 protein: CASGPQGAMNYGYTF
CDR3 DNA: TGTGCCAGCGGACCACAGGGGGCGATGAACTATGGCTACACCTTC
V gene: TRBV12-3/TRBV12-4
clone size: -
D gene: TRBD1
J gene: TRBJ1-2

CDR3 protein: CASRKTATSTDTQYF
CDR3 DNA: TGTGCCAGCAGGAAGACGGCAACTAGCACAGATACGCAGTATTTT
V gene: TRBV6-1
clone size: few
D gene: -
J gene: TRBJ2-3

CDR3 protein: CASSQVIAGVGEQYF
CDR3 DNA: TGCGCCAGCAGCCAAGTAATAGCGGGAGTAGGAGAGCAGTACTTC
V gene: TRBV4-1
clone size: few
D gene: TRBD2
J gene: TRBJ2-7

CDR3 protein: CASTLSGGGGSPLHF
CDR3 DNA: TGTGCCAGCACCTTATCAGGGGGTGGGGGATCACCCCTCCACTTT
V gene: TRBV12-3/TRBV12-4
clone size: many
D gene: TRBD1
J gene: TRBJ1-6

CDR3 protein: CASSPGPQLADNEQFF
CDR3 DNA: TGTGCCAGCAGTCCCGGGCCCCAACTAGCGGACAATGAGCAGTTCTTC
V gene: TRBV2
clone size: few
D gene: TRBD2
J gene: TRBJ2-1

CDR3 protein: CASSSRTSGIYEQYF
CDR3 DNA: TGTGCCAGCAGTTCTCGGACTAGCGGGATCTACGAGCAGTACTTC
V gene: TRBV27
clone size: few
D gene: TRBD2
J gene: TRBJ2-7